Following are 24 T cell receptor beta chains from one sample sequenced in a study of blood T cell repertoires in COVID-19. Repertoires were generated with immunoSEQ multiplex PCR, while TCRdb's copy carries only in-frame clones and drops some. The top ten clones hold about a sixth of a sample with 260,000 or so clones, over 75% of them seen once. Sequenced: PBMCs or T cells enriched from blood (not recorded which). The receptors here all came from a man between 18 and 35 years old who had recovered from COVID-19.

This chain links TRBV21-1 with TRBJ1-1; the table's D call, TRBD1, has no DNA check behind it. TRBV21-1 is marked as a pseudogene. The CDR3 runs to 16 residues. CDR3 coding DNA: TGTGCCAGCAGCCGTGGACAGGGGGCGCGGGGCACTGAAGCTTTCTTT. Residues: CASSRGQGARGTEAFF.

J is TRBJ2-5 and V is TRBV5-6, with 7 positions matching TRBD1. Germline V gives CDR1 SGHDT, CDR2 YYEEEE. Trimming removed 2 bases from V and 4 bases from J; junction bases left unmatched: 5. The CDR3 sequence is 14 residues long. The CDR3 nucleotides read TGTGCCAGCAGCTTTTTTCACAGGGGAGAGACCCAGTACTTC. It yields the protein CASSFFHRGETQYF.

The chain combines TRBV19 with TRBJ1-1; D is uncertain. Trimming cost V 6 bases and J 4 bases, with 12 bases left between them. Germline CDR1 LNHDA, CDR2 SQIVND (reference sequence). The CDR3 consists of 13 residues. DNA for the CDR3: TGTGCCAGTAGACAAGGAGGGAGCACTGAAGCTTTCTTT. Residues: CASRQGGSTEAFF.

This sequence joins TRBV5-1 and TRBJ2-6, with TRBD1 identical over 7 bases. Germline V gene sequence: CDR1 SGHRS, CDR2 YFSETQ. V lost 0 bases, J lost 0 bases, and 6 bases stayed unmatched. The CDR3 totals 18 residues. The CDR3 nucleotides are TGCGCCAGCAGCTTGGGAGGGACAGCGCGCTCTGGGGCCAACGTCCTGACTTTC. This codes for CASSLGGTARSGANVLTF. The full variable domain, rest sourced from reference TRBV5-1 and TRBJ2-6, is KAGVTQTPRYLIKTRGQQVTLSCSPISGHRSVSWYQQTPGQGLQFLFEYFSETQRNKGNFPGRFSGRQFSNSRSEMNVSTLELGDSALYLCASSLGGTARSGANVLTFGAGSRLTVL.

This sequence joins TRBV19 and TRBJ1-1; the D is unclear. The CDR3 consists of 16 residues. Trimming took off 3 bases at V and 0 bases at J, with 14 bases between the two ends. Germline V lookup: CDR1 LNHDA, CDR2 SQIVND (reference sequence). CDR3 protein: CASSIGQEGMNTEAFF. Written as DNA, the CDR3 is TGTGCCAGTAGTATCGGGCAGGAGGGCATGAACACTGAAGCTTTCTTT. Full variable domain (remainder filled in from reference TRBV19 and TRBJ1-1): DGGITQSPKYLFRKEGQNVTLSCEQNLNHDAMYWYRQDPGQGLRLIYYSQIVNDFQKGDIAEGYSVSREKKESFPLTVTSAQKNPTAFYLCASSIGQEGMNTEAFFGQGTRLTVV.

The V gene is TRBV7-2, the J gene TRBJ2-7; 10 bases align to TRBD2. The CDR3 runs to 16 residues. The germline gives CDR1 SGHTA, CDR2 FQGNSA. The V segment lost 3 bases and the J segment 2 bases; nucleotides outside the gene matches: 7. CDR3 protein: CASSFTGTSEAYEQYF. The CDR3 nucleotides are TGTGCCAGCAGCTTCACCGGGACTAGCGAAGCCTACGAGCAGTACTTC.

In its sample, this clone was seen once. The genes are TRBV2 and TRBJ1-2; no clear D gene. Germline V gives CDR1 SNHLY, CDR2 FYNNEI. V lost 5 bases and J lost 4, with 8 bases in between. The CDR3 extends over 12 amino acids. In nucleotides, the CDR3 is TGTGCCAGCAGTCCCCAGGCCTATGGCTACACCTTC. Amino acids: CASSPQAYGYTF.

This clone occurred many times. The chain uses TRBV11-2 and TRBJ2-1; perhaps TRBD2 as D (5 bases). This CDR3 has 13 amino acids. V gave up 1 base and J gave up 9 bases, with 10 bases separating them. Germline V gene data show CDR1 as SGHAT and CDR2 as FQNNGV. The CDR3 protein is CASSLGGPGEQFF. In nucleotides, the CDR3 is TGTGCCAGCAGCTTAGGAGGGCCGGGTGAGCAGTTCTTC.

This clone was seen once. V is TRBV10-3 and J is TRBJ2-2; 7 nucleotides align to TRBD1. V shed 7 bases, J shed 3 bases, and the junction held 5 bases outside the gene matches. Germline V CDR1 and CDR2: ENHRY, SYGVKD. The CDR3 is 14 residues long. Here the CDR3 reads CAITDRRYTGELFF. CDR3 in DNA: TGTGCCATCACGGACAGGCGTTACACCGGGGAGCTGTTTTTT.

The chain employs TRBV7-9 and TRBJ2-1; D not resolved. Looked up from germline, CDR1 is SEHNR and CDR2 is FQNEAQ (reference sequence). This CDR3 spans 14 amino acids. The ends were cut back, 5 bases at V and 0 bases at J, with 8 bases in the middle. The CDR3, as DNA: TGTGCCAGCAGCGGCGGCTACTCCTACAATGAGCAGTTCTTC. This translates into CASSGGYSYNEQFF.

The chain uses TRBV27 and TRBJ2-1; perhaps TRBD2 as D (5 bases). The CDR3 has 15 residues. CDR1 MNHEY and CDR2 SMNVEV come from the germline V gene (reference sequence). V gave up 8 bases and J gave up 0 bases, with 14 bases separating them. CDR3 nucleotide sequence: TGTGCCAGCGGGATTAGCGTTATCTCCTACAATGAGCAGTTCTTC. It is translated as CASGISVISYNEQFF.

The rearrangement uses TRBV5-1 and TRBJ2-7; TRBD1 matches at 8 bases. The CDR3 loop spans 14 amino acids. Germline CDR1 and CDR2: SGHRS and YFSETQ. Unmatched junction bases numbered 4, after V lost 3 bases and J lost 2 bases. The CDR3 is CASSSPGQAYEQYF. CDR3 DNA sequence: TGCGCCAGCAGCTCGCCGGGACAGGCCTACGAGCAGTACTTC.

The V and J genes are TRBV19 and TRBJ2-1, with D perhaps TRBD1 (5 bases). Trimming took 2 bases from V and 9 from J, leaving 14 bases between them. This CDR3 is built from 14 residues. Germline V gene sequence: CDR1 LNHDA, CDR2 SQIVND (reference sequence). CDR3 protein: CASSITPQGGEQFF. The CDR3 nucleotides are TGTGCCAGTAGTATAACCCCGCAGGGTGGTGAGCAGTTCTTC.

This chain uses TRBV10-3 with TRBJ2-5, with a possible D match to TRBD2 (6 bases). The germline gives CDR1 ENHRY, CDR2 SYGVKD. V was trimmed by 4 bases and J by 7 bases, leaving 16 bases between them. There are 14 residues in the CDR3. CDR3 region: CAISGTNQGGTQYF. The CDR3 DNA is TGTGCCATCAGTGGGACTAACCAGGGCGGGACCCAGTACTTC.

The chain combines TRBV3-1 (or the pseudogene TRBV3-2) with TRBJ2-3; TRBD1 aligns across 8 bases. The germline V gene has CDR1 LGHDT and CDR2 YNNKEL (reference sequence). After removal of 4 bases from V and 4 bases from J, the junction contained 7 bases not matched to a gene. The length of the CDR3 is 15 residues. CDR3 sequence: CASSPSQGVADTQYF. The CDR3 DNA follows: TGTGCCAGCAGCCCATCACAGGGGGTCGCAGATACGCAGTATTTT.

The chain recombines TRBV9 with TRBJ1-1, with 9 bases aligning to TRBD1. Trimming at V came to 6 bases and at J to 3 bases, leaving 6 bases not matched to a gene. The germline CDR1 and CDR2 sequences are SGDLS and YYNGEE. CDR3 length: 14 amino acids. In DNA, the CDR3 is TGTGCCAGCACGGGCACAGGGGGCCACACTGAAGCTTTCTTT. Amino acid sequence: CASTGTGGHTEAFF.

This chain joins TRBV9 and TRBJ1-5, with 8 bases lining up with TRBD1. The ends lost 10 bases at V and 0 bases at J; junction bases unmatched: 24. Germline assignment: CDR1 SGDLS and CDR2 YYNGEE. This CDR3 is built from 20 residues. Written as DNA, the CDR3 is TGTGCCTCAGCAGCCCTCGATACCCGGGACAGGAGATATAGCAATCAGCCCCAGCATTTT. Translation gives CASAALDTRDRRYSNQPQHF.

V and J are TRBV28 and TRBJ1-2; D unresolved. Looked up from germline, CDR1 is MDHEN and CDR2 is SYDVKM. The V end was cut by 4 bases, the J end by 1 base, with 7 bases between. The CDR3 is made up of 13 amino acids. The CDR3 is CASSSLDNYGYTF. CDR3 in DNA: TGTGCCAGCAGTTCACTTGATAACTATGGCTACACCTTC.

The rearrangement uses TRBV3-1 (or the pseudogene TRBV3-2) and TRBJ2-3; possible D gene TRBD2, 7 bases. The CDR3 totals 16 residues. V was clipped by 1 base and J by 7 bases, with 18 bases between them. From germline, CDR1 is LGHDT and CDR2 YNNKEL (reference sequence). The CDR3 DNA sequence: TGTGCCAGCAGCCAAGTCAGTAGAAGGGGGGGGAATACGCAGTATTTT. Translated: CASSQVSRRGGNTQYF.

The chain employs TRBV2 and TRBJ2-3, with a weak D call TRBD1 (6 bases). Trimming removed 5 bases at V and 6 bases at J, with 15 bases between. In germline, CDR1 is SNHLY, CDR2 FYNNEI. This CDR3 is built from 14 residues. DNA of the CDR3: TGTGCCAGCAGTCACCGTACAGGGACGGATACGCAGTATTTT. Residues: CASSHRTGTDTQYF.

The genes are TRBV11-2 and TRBJ1-2, with TRBD1 matching 12 bases. This CDR3 has 17 residues. V lost 2 bases and J lost 3; bases outside the gene matches: 7. Germline CDR1 SGHAT, CDR2 FQNNGV. In DNA form, the CDR3 reads TGTGCCAGCAGCTTAAATTGGGACAGGGGGCGCCACTATGGCTACACCTTC. It codes for CASSLNWDRGRHYGYTF.

The rearrangement joins TRBV21-1 to TRBJ2-2; the D segment call TRBD1 is taken from the table without a DNA check. TRBV21-1 is a pseudogene segment. This CDR3 comprises 15 residues. The CDR3: CASSKGDRKTGELFF. The CDR3 nucleotides are TGTGCCAGCAGCAAGGGGGACAGGAAAACCGGGGAGCTGTTTTTT.

This rearrangement joins TRBV6-5 to TRBJ2-7; 7 bases agree with TRBD1. Germline loops: CDR1 MNHEY, CDR2 SVGAGI. J lost 5 bases, V lost 5 bases, and 6 bases had no gene match. CDR3 size: 13 residues. The CDR3 reads CASSLQGLDEQYF. The CDR3 DNA sequence: TGTGCCAGCAGTCTACAGGGGCTCGACGAGCAGTACTTC.

The rearrangement uses TRBV28 and TRBJ2-7; TRBD2 matches 9 bases. The germline gives CDR1 MDHEN, CDR2 SYDVKM. V dropped 6 bases and J dropped 3; count of bases not matched to a gene: 6. The CDR3 has 14 residues. In DNA, the CDR3 is TGTGCCAGCAGCACCGGGACTAGCATCTACGAGCAGTACTTC. Translated: CASSTGTSIYEQYF.